This TCR beta chain was identified in a study of T cell changes during pregnancy in multiple sclerosis. Trimming cost V 8 bases and J 2 bases, with 18 bases left between them. The CDR3 consists of 15 residues. The germline gives CDR1 MNHEY, CDR2 SMNVEV (reference sequence). This table comes from immunoSEQ multiplex PCR, and its TCRdb copy is limited to in-frame clones, with some not included. The table has around 34,000 clones, about 95% seen once; the top ten hold about 0.4%. The material was CD4+ T cells from peripheral blood mononuclear cells, obtained in the second trimester of pregnancy. The chain joins TRBV27 to TRBJ2-5; possible D gene TRBD1, 6 bases. This receptor was identified in a female donor with multiple sclerosis, enrolled in a pregnancy study. The CDR3 loop reads CASGFGTPLQETQYF. The CDR3 DNA sequence: TGTGCCAGCGGGTTCGGGACACCTCTTCAAGAGACCCAGTACTTC.